Listed below are T cell receptor beta chains from one sample, sequenced in a study of glioma-infiltrating T cells after dendritic cell vaccination. Some clones are missing from TCRdb's copy, which holds only in-frame ones; the method was immunoSEQ multiplex PCR. The sample lists 80,000 to 100,000 clones; around 80% were seen once. The material sequenced was blood, taken after dendritic cell vaccination. These receptor sequences come from a human donor with glioblastoma. The CDR3 runs from the conserved cysteine through the conserved F or W. The order of the fields is D gene, J gene, clone size, V gene, CDR3 protein, CDR3 DNA. The D gene is left open where the match is weak. Only part of the rows carry a size: once, few, many, or a class if the clone is expanded.

>TRBD2|TRBJ2-3|-|TRBV4-2
CASSRGIKRGNTDTQYF
TGTGCCAGCAGCCGCGGCATTAAGCGGGGCAACACAGATACGCAGTATTTT
>TRBD1|TRBJ1-2|-|TRBV19
CASSKPGQGGFLMANTF
TGTGCCAGTAGTAAACCGGGACAGGGGGGATTCCTTATGGCTAACACCTTC
>TRBD1|TRBJ2-7|few|TRBV5-1
CASSLTGGPNEQYF
TGCGCCAGCAGCTTAACAGGGGGCCCGAACGAGCAGTACTTC
>-|TRBJ2-1|-|TRBV27
CASKTISGNEQFF
TGTGCCAGCAAAACGATCTCGGGCAATGAGCAGTTCTTC
>TRBD2|TRBJ2-7|-|TRBV5-1
CASSSGGSYEQYF
TGCGCCAGCAGCTCGGGGGGATCCTACGAGCAGTACTTC
>TRBD2|TRBJ2-2|-|TRBV10-3
CAISEPTQRGRTGELFF
TGTGCCATCAGTGAGCCGACCCAGCGGGGAAGGACCGGGGAGCTGTTTTTT
>-|TRBJ2-1|-|TRBV14
CASSQERTDPRLPDEQFF
TGTGCCAGCAGCCAAGAACGGACTGACCCCCGGTTGCCAGATGAGCAGTTCTTC
>-|TRBJ2-7|few|TRBV5-1
CASSLAGSYEQYF
TGCGCCAGCAGCTTGGCAGGTTCCTACGAGCAGTACTTC
>-|TRBJ1-1|-|TRBV28
CASSSNPMNTEAFF
TGTGCCAGCAGTTCGAACCCTATGAACACTGAAGCTTTCTTT
>TRBD1|TRBJ1-1|-|TRBV5-4
CASSSETGASTEAFF
TGTGCCAGCAGCTCAGAAACAGGGGCGAGCACTGAAGCTTTCTTT
>-|TRBJ1-3|-|TRBV18
CASSPLPDTGNTIYF
TGTGCCAGCTCACCACTCCCGGACACAGGAAACACCATATATTTT
>-|TRBJ2-7|-|TRBV30
CAWSQGGEQYF
TGTGCCTGGAGTCAGGGTGGCGAGCAGTACTTC
>-|TRBJ1-3|-|TRBV6-5
CASSYGGGTGNTIYF
TGTGCCAGCAGTTACGGGGGAGGAACTGGAAACACCATATATTTT
>TRBD2|TRBJ2-1|-|TRBV5-1
CASSLEGLAGARRRVQFF
TGCGCCAGCAGCTTGGAGGGACTAGCGGGGGCTAGACGACGGGTGCAGTTCTTC
>TRBD2|TRBJ2-3|-|TRBV6-5
CASSYAPTSDTQYF
TGTGCCAGCAGTTACGCTCCGACTAGCGATACGCAGTATTTT
>TRBD1|TRBJ2-7|-|TRBV6-1
CASSEVDRSSYF
TGTGCCAGCAGTGAAGTGGACAGGTCATCGTACTTC
>-|TRBJ1-2|-|TRBV7-9
CASSLSGGGYTF
TGTGCCAGCAGCTTAAGTGGGGGCGGCTACACCTTC
>TRBD1|TRBJ1-3|-|TRBV28
CASSSKRQGVSGNTIYF
TGTGCCAGCAGTTCCAAAAGACAGGGGGTTTCTGGAAACACCATATATTTT
>TRBD2|TRBJ2-5|few|TRBV7-6
CASSGTSGVQETQYF
TGTGCCAGCAGCGGGACTAGCGGGGTACAAGAGACCCAGTACTTC
>-|TRBJ1-5|-|TRBV10-3
CAISESAGSSNQPQHF
TGTGCCATCAGTGAGTCAGCAGGTTCCAGCAATCAGCCCCAGCATTTT
>TRBD1|TRBJ1-6|-|TRBV6-5
CASSYGTGNSPLHF
TGTGCCAGCAGTTACGGGACAGGGAATTCACCCCTCCACTTT
>-|TRBJ2-6|-|TRBV27
CASRSYRDSGANVLTF
TGTGCCAGCAGAAGTTACAGGGACTCTGGGGCCAACGTCCTGACTTTC
>TRBD1|TRBJ1-1|-|TRBV4-1
CASSQGDRVYTEAFF
TGCGCCAGCAGCCAAGGGGACAGGGTTTACACTGAAGCTTTCTTT
>TRBD1|TRBJ1-1|-|TRBV6-6
CASSPTTGAEAFF
TGTGCCAGCAGCCCTACTACAGGGGCTGAAGCTTTCTTT
>TRBD1|TRBJ2-1|-|TRBV6-5
CASSYSGQGINNEQFF
TGTGCCAGCAGTTACTCGGGACAGGGGATCAACAATGAGCAGTTCTTC
>TRBD1|TRBJ1-2|-|TRBV27
CASSFVPQGGYGYTF
TGTGCCAGCAGTTTCGTACCACAGGGGGGATATGGCTACACCTTC
>-|TRBJ1-4|-|TRBV10-3
CAIRPGDLNEKLFF
TGTGCCATCAGACCGGGAGACCTTAATGAAAAACTGTTTTTT
>TRBD2|TRBJ2-1|-|TRBV11-1
CASNSGSSYNEQFF
TGTGCGAGCAATAGCGGGAGCTCCTACAATGAGCAGTTCTTC